Below, 26 T cell receptor beta chains from the same sample are listed, as sequenced in a study of tumor-infiltrating lymphocytes in localized non-small cell lung cancer. Here immunoSEQ multiplex PCR was the method, and the copy in TCRdb shows in-frame clones only, minus some. The sample consists of about 12,000 clones, 70% to 90% of them appearing once. The sequencing sample was made of uninvolved lung tissue not adjacent to the tumor. Receptors originate from a human donor with non-small cell lung cancer.

The chain carries TRBV21-1 and TRBJ1-2. TRBV21-1 has pseudogene status. The CDR3 covers 12 residues. The CDR3 loop reads CASSPLGGGYTF. The CDR3, as DNA: TGTGCCAGCAGCCCCCTGGGGGGTGGCTACACCTTC.

The chain combines TRBV14 with TRBJ2-1; D possibly matches TRBD1 or TRBD2 (7 bases each). This CDR3 contains 15 residues. Trimming left V 0 bases short and J 7 bases short, with 13 bases between. Germline-derived CDR1 and CDR2 are SGHDN and FVKESK. The CDR3 is CASSQDRGRVNEQFF. CDR3 coding DNA: TGTGCCAGCAGCCAAGACAGGGGGAGGGTGAATGAGCAGTTCTTC.

V gene TRBV29-1 combines with J gene TRBJ2-3; 8 nucleotides agree with TRBD2. J gave up 4 bases and V 4 bases, and 10 bases lay outside the gene matches. This CDR3 is 15 amino acids long. Germline-derived CDR1 and CDR2 are SQVTM and ANQGSEA. In DNA, the CDR3 is TGCAGCGTTGCATTGTCCGGGAGGGCCTCAGATACGCAGTATTTT. This sequence encodes CSVALSGRASDTQYF.

This sequence joins TRBV5-1 and TRBJ2-2; possible D gene TRBD1, 5 bases. Germline V lookup: CDR1 SGHRS, CDR2 YFSETQ. V gave up 2 bases and J gave up 7 bases, with 6 bases separating them. The CDR3 length is 12 residues. The CDR3 DNA sequence: TGCGCCAGCAGCTTTGACAGCGGGGAGCTGTTTTTT. It encodes CASSFDSGELFF.

This rearrangement joins TRBV5-1 to TRBJ2-3; D might be TRBD2 (6 bases). Per the germline V gene, CDR1 is SGHRS and CDR2 is YFSETQ. The germline V and J ends were trimmed by 0 bases and 4 bases, with 15 bases remaining between them. CDR3 size: 16 residues. CDR3 residues: CASSLAPGSRSDTQYF. The CDR3 bases are TGCGCCAGCAGCTTGGCTCCCGGGAGTCGATCAGATACGCAGTATTTT.

The chain uses TRBV5-4 and TRBJ2-7; D gene ambiguous. In germline, CDR1 is SGHNT, CDR2 YYREEE (reference sequence). V shed 1 base and J shed 0 bases, with 8 bases lying between them. CDR3 size: 14 residues. As DNA, the CDR3 is TGTGCCAGCAGCTTGACTAAGAGCTCCTACGAGCAGTACTTC. This sequence encodes CASSLTKSSYEQYF.

The rearrangement joins TRBV2 to TRBJ2-3; possibly TRBD1 or TRBD2 for D (6 bases each). With 7 bases removed from V and 4 bases from J, the gap between germline ends came to 9 bases. Germline CDR1 SNHLY, CDR2 FYNNEI. The CDR3 consists of 12 residues. CDR3 residues: CASKGEADTQYF. In DNA form, the CDR3 reads TGTGCCAGCAAGGGGGAGGCAGATACGCAGTATTTT.

The chain recombines TRBV30 with TRBJ1-2; D unclear. Germline CDR1 is GTSNPN and CDR2 is SVGIG (reference sequence). The CDR3 is made up of 15 amino acids. Trimming left V 0 bases short and J 0 bases short, with 11 bases between. The DNA of the CDR3 is TGTGCCTGGAGTGTAAGGCATGAAGCTAACTATGGCTACACCTTC. Residues: CAWSVRHEANYGYTF.

V is TRBV5-1 and J is TRBJ2-1; 11 bases are shared with TRBD1. CDR1 SGHRS and CDR2 YFSETQ come from the germline V gene. This CDR3 spans 14 amino acids. With V trimmed by 4 bases and J by 6 bases, 3 bases remained unmatched. The CDR3 protein is CASSKGQGGNEQFF. The CDR3 region has the DNA TGCGCCAGCAGCAAGGGACAGGGGGGCAATGAGCAGTTCTTC.

The chain combines TRBV4-1 with TRBJ1-3, with 8 bases fitting TRBD1. V lost 4 bases, J lost 4 bases, and 6 bases stayed unmatched. The CDR3 loop spans 15 amino acids. Germline CDR1 and CDR2: MGHRA and YSYEKL. This CDR3 is CASSPRTGQGNTIYF. Written as DNA, the CDR3 is TGCGCCAGCAGCCCCCGGACAGGGCAAGGAAACACCATATATTTT.

The chain links TRBV30 to TRBJ1-1; D unresolved. Trimming took 3 bases from V and 3 from J, leaving 5 bases between them. Germline CDR1 GTSNPN, CDR2 SVGIG (reference sequence). The CDR3 totals 11 residues. CDR3 region: CAWRRDTEAFF. As DNA, the CDR3 is TGTGCCTGGAGAAGGGACACTGAAGCTTTCTTT. Full variable domain (missing parts from reference TRBV30 and TRBJ1-1): SQTIHQWPATLVQPVGSPLSLECTVEGTSNPNLYWYRQAAGRGLQLLFYSVGIGQISSEVPQNLSASRPQDRQFILSSKKLLLSDSGFYLCAWRRDTEAFFGQGTRLTVV.

The chain employs TRBV29-1 and TRBJ1-1; the D gene is possibly TRBD1 (5 bases). The CDR3 extends over 10 amino acids. Trimming removed 4 bases from V and 6 bases from J, with 6 bases in between. Germline lookup yields CDR1 SQVTM and CDR2 ANQGSEA. The CDR3 region is CSVAGPEAFF. The CDR3 DNA is TGCAGCGTTGCAGGGCCTGAAGCTTTCTTT. The full variable domain, completed using reference TRBV29-1 and TRBJ1-1, is SAVISQKPSRDICQRGTSLTIQCQVDSQVTMMFWYRQQPGQSLTLIATANQGSEATYESGFVIDKFPISRPNLTFSTLTVSNMSPEDSSIYLCSVAGPEAFFGQGTRLTVV.

The CDR3 loop is CASSKGNKQETQYF. In DNA, the CDR3 is TGTGCCAGCAGCAAAGGGAATAAACAAGAGACCCAGTACTTC. The chain has TRBV21-1 and TRBJ2-5. TRBV21-1 is recorded as a pseudogene. The CDR3 length is 14 residues.

The V gene is TRBV6-5, the J gene TRBJ2-7, with TRBD2 matching over 8 bases. The CDR3 runs 13 residues. In germline, CDR1 is MNHEY, CDR2 SVGAGI. V lost 6 bases, J lost 7 bases, and 8 bases stayed unmatched. The CDR3 bases are TGTGCCAGCAGGGACGGGGGGGGCATGGAGCAGTACTTC. The encoded protein is CASRDGGGMEQYF.

The chain combines TRBV9 with TRBJ2-2; no clear D. V lost 3 bases, J lost 5 bases, and 8 bases lay in between. Germline V gene data show CDR1 as SGDLS and CDR2 as YYNGEE. The CDR3 is made up of 13 amino acids. CDR3 DNA: TGTGCCAGCAGCGCTTTCAGAACCGGGGAGCTGTTTTTT. This translates into CASSAFRTGELFF.

The chain carries TRBV18 and TRBJ2-3, with D tentatively TRBD1 (5 bases). V lost 6 bases, J lost 5 bases, and 9 bases lay in between. This CDR3 has 12 amino acids. Germline values: CDR1 KGHSH, CDR2 LQKENI. The CDR3 coding sequence is TGTGCCAGCTCGCGGACACAAGATACGCAGTATTTT. Translating it yields CASSRTQDTQYF.

The chain combines TRBV10-3 with TRBJ1-5; maybe TRBD1 (6 bases). V dropped 6 bases and J dropped 3 bases, with 15 bases sitting between them. Per the germline V gene, CDR1 is ENHRY and CDR2 is SYGVKD. The CDR3 runs to 15 residues. Here the CDR3 DNA reads TGTGCCATCAGCTCAAACTGGGACAACAATCAGCCCCAGCATTTT. It codes for CAISSNWDNNQPQHF.

This chain connects TRBV29-1 to TRBJ2-5; 9 positions agree with TRBD1. The CDR3 has 13 amino acids. V shed 5 bases, J shed 13 bases, and the junction held 14 bases outside the gene matches. From germline, CDR1 is SQVTM and CDR2 ANQGSEA. The CDR3 sequence: CSVMDRGEFMTYF. The CDR3 bases are TGCAGCGTTATGGACAGGGGAGAGTTCATGACGTACTTC.

The gene calls are TRBV19 and TRBJ1-1; D perhaps matches TRBD1 (6 bases). The CDR3 totals 12 residues. Germline CDR1 is LNHDA and CDR2 is SQIVND (reference sequence). Trimming stripped 7 bases from V and 3 bases from J, with 9 bases between. CDR3 in amino acids: CASIDRYTEAFF. In DNA, the CDR3 is TGTGCCAGTATAGACAGGTACACTGAAGCTTTCTTT. Combining the CDR3 with reference TRBV19 and TRBJ1-1 gives the whole variable domain DGGITQSPKYLFRKEGQNVTLSCEQNLNHDAMYWYRQDPGQGLRLIYYSQIVNDFQKGDIAEGYSVSREKKESFPLTVTSAQKNPTAFYLCASIDRYTEAFFGQGTRLTVV.

This sequence joins TRBV7-9 and TRBJ2-2, with TRBD1 matching 7 bases. The V gene's germline CDR1 is SEHNR and CDR2 FQNEAQ (reference sequence). The V gene end was trimmed by 1 base and the J gene end by 1 base; junction bases not matched to a gene: 6. CDR3 length: 17 amino acids. The CDR3 sequence: CASSLVDPGGNTGELFF. The CDR3 bases are TGTGCCAGCAGCTTAGTAGATCCAGGGGGGAACACCGGGGAGCTGTTTTTT.

The V gene is TRBV6-1, the J gene TRBJ2-7; 10 positions match TRBD1. The trim removed 10 bases at V and 0 bases at J, leaving 6 bases unmatched. Germline lookup yields CDR1 MNHNS and CDR2 SASEGT. This CDR3 region has 14 residues. This CDR3 reads CATPRTGGSYEQYF. DNA for the CDR3: TGTGCCACCCCGAGGACAGGGGGCTCCTACGAGCAGTACTTC.

V gene TRBV6-1 combines with J gene TRBJ2-7, with D perhaps TRBD2 (7 bases). CDR3 length: 13 amino acids. Trimming shortened V by 7 bases and J by 2 bases, and 12 bases separated the two germline ends. Per the germline V gene, CDR1 is MNHNS and CDR2 is SASEGT. This CDR3 reads CASKGGVTYEQYF. The CDR3 DNA reads as TGTGCCAGCAAAGGGGGGGTCACCTACGAGCAGTACTTC.

V gene TRBV4-1 combines with J gene TRBJ1-1; D ambiguous. Trimming pared 4 bases from V and 0 bases from J, leaving 12 bases between. The CDR3 extends over 15 amino acids. Germline V gene sequence: CDR1 MGHRA, CDR2 YSYEKL. In DNA form, the CDR3 reads TGCGCCAGCAGCCCCCAGGAAATCTTGAACACTGAAGCTTTCTTT. This codes for CASSPQEILNTEAFF.

The chain uses TRBV10-1 and TRBJ1-3; D is unresolved. CDR3 length equals 12 residues. The V end was cut by 8 bases, the J end by 1 base, with 6 bases between. Germline V gene sequence: CDR1 WNHNN, CDR2 SYGVQD (reference sequence). CDR3 region: CASLGSGNTIYF. DNA for the CDR3: TGCGCCAGCCTTGGTTCTGGAAACACCATATATTTT.

The chain uses TRBV4-2 and TRBJ1-1, with D uncertain. V lost 4 bases to trimming and J lost 0 bases, with 12 bases between them. CDR3 length: 15 residues. CDR1 and CDR2 from the germline V gene are LGHNA and YNFKEQ. The CDR3 DNA sequence: TGTGCCAGCAGCCTCCGTGCCGACTTGAACACTGAAGCTTTCTTT. Translated: CASSLRADLNTEAFF.

The rearrangement links TRBV7-8 to TRBJ1-2; 8 bases agree with TRBD1. CDR3 length equals 12 residues. After removal of 5 bases from V and 8 bases from J, the junction contained 4 bases not matched to a gene. In germline, CDR1 is SGHVS, CDR2 FQNEAQ. In nucleotides, the CDR3 is TGTGCCAGCAGCCCGGACAGGGACGGCTACACCTTC. Its translation is CASSPDRDGYTF.